This T cell receptor (beta chain) emerged from a study of blood T cell repertoires in COVID-19. Looking at the study overall: Sites in the United States, Italy and Spain provided acute and convalescent COVID-19 samples.

V lost 4 bases, J lost 8 bases, and 8 bases stayed unmatched. In germline, CDR1 is LGHNA, CDR2 YSLEER. This CDR3 is 16 amino acids long. Original data processing: Amplification with reference gene primers provided the estimates of nucleated cell counts. TCRdb keeps only in-frame clones here, not all; method: immunoSEQ multiplex PCR. V and J calls and clone size follow that table, whereas D and trimming were derived from the DNA. This table holds 95,000 to 150,000 clones, around 88% found once. This receptor was identified in a human donor in a cohort sampled during active COVID-19. The sequenced material came from peripheral blood. The V gene is TRBV4-3, the J gene TRBJ2-1, with TRBD2 identical over 13 bases. The CDR3 loop reads CASSLQLAGGPHEQFF. Here the CDR3 DNA reads TGCGCCAGCAGCCTACAACTAGCGGGAGGGCCCCATGAGCAGTTCTTC.